Reported below is one TCR beta chain. V lost 9 bases and J 0 bases, leaving 8 bases between the germline ends. This CDR3 comprises 12 residues. Germline V gives CDR1 SNHLY, CDR2 FYNNEI. Per the original methods: Amplified reference gene primers provided the basis for estimating nucleated cell counts. Repertoires were generated with immunoSEQ multiplex PCR, while TCRdb's copy carries only in-frame clones and drops some. V, J and clone size are taken as reported in that table, and D and trimming were inferred from the DNA itself. Of about 200,000 clones in the sample, about four fifths were seen once. This specimen comes from a study of blood T cell repertoires in COVID-19.

The sequencing input was peripheral blood. This receptor was identified in a woman in her sixties or seventies with active or convalescent COVID-19. This chain links TRBV2 with TRBJ2-5; unclear D gene. CDR3 amino acids: CASSPNQETQYF. CDR3 coding DNA: TGTGCCAGTAGTCCAAACCAAGAGACCCAGTACTTC.